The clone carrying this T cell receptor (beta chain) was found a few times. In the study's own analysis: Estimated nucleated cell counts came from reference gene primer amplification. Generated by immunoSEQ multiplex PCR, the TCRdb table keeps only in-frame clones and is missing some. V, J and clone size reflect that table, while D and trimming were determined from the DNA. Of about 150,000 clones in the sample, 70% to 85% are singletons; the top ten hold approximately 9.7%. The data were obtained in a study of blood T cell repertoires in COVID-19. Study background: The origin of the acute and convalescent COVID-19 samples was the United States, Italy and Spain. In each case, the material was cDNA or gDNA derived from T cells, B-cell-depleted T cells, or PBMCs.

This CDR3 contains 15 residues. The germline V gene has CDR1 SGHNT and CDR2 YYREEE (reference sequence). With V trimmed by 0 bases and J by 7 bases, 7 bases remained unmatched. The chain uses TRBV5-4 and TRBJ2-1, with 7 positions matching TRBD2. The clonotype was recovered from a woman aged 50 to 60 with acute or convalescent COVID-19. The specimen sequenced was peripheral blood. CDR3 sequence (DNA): TGTGCCAGCAGCTTGGGGGCTACTAGCGAGAATGAGCAGTTCTTC. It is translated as CASSLGATSENEQFF.